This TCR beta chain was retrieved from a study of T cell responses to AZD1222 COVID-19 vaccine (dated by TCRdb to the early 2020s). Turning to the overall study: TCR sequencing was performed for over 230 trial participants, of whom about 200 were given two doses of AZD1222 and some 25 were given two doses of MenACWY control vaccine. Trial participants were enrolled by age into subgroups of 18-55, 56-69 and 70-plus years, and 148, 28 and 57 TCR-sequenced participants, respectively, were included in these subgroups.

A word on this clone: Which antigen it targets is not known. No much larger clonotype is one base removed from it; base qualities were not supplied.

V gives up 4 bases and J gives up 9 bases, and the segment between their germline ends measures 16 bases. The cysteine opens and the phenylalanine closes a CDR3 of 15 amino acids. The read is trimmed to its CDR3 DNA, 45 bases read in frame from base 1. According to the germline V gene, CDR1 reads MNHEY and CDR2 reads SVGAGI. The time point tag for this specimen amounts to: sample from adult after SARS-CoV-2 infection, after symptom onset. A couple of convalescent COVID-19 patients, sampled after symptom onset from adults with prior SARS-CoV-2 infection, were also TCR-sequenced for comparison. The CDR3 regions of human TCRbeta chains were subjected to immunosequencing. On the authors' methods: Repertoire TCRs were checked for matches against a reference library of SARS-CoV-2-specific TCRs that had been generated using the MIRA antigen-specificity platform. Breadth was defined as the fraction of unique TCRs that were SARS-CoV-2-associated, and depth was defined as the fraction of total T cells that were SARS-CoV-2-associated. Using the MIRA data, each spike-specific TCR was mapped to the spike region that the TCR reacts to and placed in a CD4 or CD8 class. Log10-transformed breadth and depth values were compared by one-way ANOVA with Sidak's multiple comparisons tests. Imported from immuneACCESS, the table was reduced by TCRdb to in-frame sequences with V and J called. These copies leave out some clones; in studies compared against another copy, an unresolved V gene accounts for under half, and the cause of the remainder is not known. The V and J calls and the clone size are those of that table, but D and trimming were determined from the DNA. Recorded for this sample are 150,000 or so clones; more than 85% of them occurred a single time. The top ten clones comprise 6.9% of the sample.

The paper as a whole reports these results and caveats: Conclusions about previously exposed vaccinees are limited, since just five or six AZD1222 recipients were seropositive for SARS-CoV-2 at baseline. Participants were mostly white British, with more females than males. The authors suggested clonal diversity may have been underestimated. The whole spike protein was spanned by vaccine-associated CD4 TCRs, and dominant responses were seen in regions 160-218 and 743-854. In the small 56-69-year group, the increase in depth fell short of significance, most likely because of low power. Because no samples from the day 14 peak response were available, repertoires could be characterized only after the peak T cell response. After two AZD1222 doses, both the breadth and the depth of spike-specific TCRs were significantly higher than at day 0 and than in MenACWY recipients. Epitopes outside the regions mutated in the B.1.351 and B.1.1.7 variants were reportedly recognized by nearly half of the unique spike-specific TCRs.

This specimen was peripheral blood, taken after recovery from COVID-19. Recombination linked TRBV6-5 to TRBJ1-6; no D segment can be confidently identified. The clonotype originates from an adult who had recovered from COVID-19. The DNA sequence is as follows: TGTGCCAGCAGTTCCGGGATTCCCGATCGTTCACCCCTCCACTTT. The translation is CASSSGIPDRSPLHF.